Each of the 21 T cell receptor beta chains below was sequenced from the same sample in a study of beta chain features in type 1 diabetes. Every isolated RNA sample was fully reverse transcribed, so sequencing captured expressed TCRB transcripts. The protocol was immunoSEQ multiplex PCR, while the TCRdb copy is restricted to in-frame clones and leaves out a portion. The repertoire includes around 430,000 clones, about 30% of them detected once, and about 0.06% sits in the top ten. The specimen was naive CD4+ T cells from blood. Every receptor here comes from a man aged 18 to 30 in good health.

The chain uses TRBV25-1 and TRBJ2-1, with 7 bases fitting TRBD2. Trimming removed 1 base from V and 11 bases from J; junction bases left unmatched: 5. Germline V gene lookup returns CDR1 MGHDK and CDR2 SYGVNS. The length of the CDR3 is 13 residues. DNA of the CDR3: TGTGCCAGCAGTGAATGGGCTAGCGGAAAGCAGTTCTTC. This gives the protein CASSEWASGKQFF.

This clone appeared once. The chain is built from TRBV9 and TRBJ1-2; D not resolved. CDR1 and CDR2 (germline): SGDLS, YYNGEE. Trimming cost V 3 bases and J 8 bases, with 14 bases left between them. The CDR3 is 13 amino acids. CDR3 protein: CASSDEDLRGYTF. CDR3 nucleotide sequence: TGTGCCAGCAGCGACGAAGACTTGAGGGGCTACACCTTC.

V is TRBV5-1 and J is TRBJ2-1; a weak D match, TRBD2 (5 bases). V dropped 4 bases and J dropped 9 bases, with 20 bases sitting between them. CDR1 is SGHRS and CDR2 is YFSETQ in the germline V gene. CDR3 length equals 15 residues. The chain's CDR3 is CASSAEAGNTGEQFF. CDR3 nucleotide sequence: TGCGCCAGCAGCGCGGAGGCAGGAAATACGGGTGAGCAGTTCTTC.

The rearrangement joins TRBV29-1 to TRBJ2-1; D may be TRBD2 (5 bases). This CDR3 region has 15 residues. Germline values: CDR1 SQVTM, CDR2 ANQGSEA. Trimming shortened V by 6 bases and J by 2 bases, and 17 bases separated the two germline ends. This CDR3 is CSVAPTINPYNEQFF. CDR3 nucleotides: TGCAGCGTGGCCCCGACTATCAATCCCTACAATGAGCAGTTCTTC.

This chain joins TRBV23-1 and TRBJ2-5, with D possibly TRBD1 on 6 matching bases. TRBV23-1 carries the ORF label, with uncertain function. Trimming removed 6 bases at V and 1 base at J, with 9 bases between. This CDR3 has 13 residues. The CDR3 sequence: CASRQGSQETQYF. DNA of the CDR3: TGCGCCAGCAGACAGGGTTCCCAAGAGACCCAGTACTTC.

This clone has more than one count but fewer than ten. The V and J genes are TRBV30 and TRBJ2-6, with D uncertain. Trimming shortened V by 0 bases and J by 0 bases, and 6 bases separated the two germline ends. Germline V gene lookup returns CDR1 GTSNPN and CDR2 SVGIG (reference sequence). The CDR3 length is 15 residues. CDR3 sequence reads: CAWSVKVSGANVLTF. CDR3 nucleotides: TGTGCCTGGAGTGTGAAGGTCTCTGGGGCCAACGTCCTGACTTTC.

The genes are TRBV19 and TRBJ1-2; D gene ambiguous. In germline, CDR1 is LNHDA, CDR2 SQIVND (reference sequence). Trimming shortened V by 1 base and J by 4 bases, and 7 bases separated the two germline ends. The CDR3 consists of 13 residues. CDR3 in DNA: TGTGCCAGTAGTATAGGACACAGCTATGGCTACACCTTC. Its translation: CASSIGHSYGYTF.

This chain uses TRBV5-4 with TRBJ2-7, with TRBD1 matching over 7 bases. CDR1 and CDR2 from the germline V gene are SGHNT and YYREEE (reference sequence). This CDR3 has 14 amino acids. J gave up 2 bases and V 4 bases, and 6 bases lay outside the gene matches. In nucleotides, the CDR3 is TGTGCCAGCAGCAGCCGGGACAGAACCTACGAGCAGTACTTC. Residues: CASSSRDRTYEQYF.

About this clone: Other DNA sequences of this sample code for an identical CDR3. The J gene is TRBJ1-1, the V gene TRBV18; D is unclear. This CDR3 comprises 13 residues. CDR1 KGHSH and CDR2 LQKENI come from the germline V gene. Trimming removed 3 bases from V and 1 base from J, with 6 bases in between. The DNA of the CDR3 is TGTGCCAGCTCACCCACAAGGAACACTGAAGCTTTCTTT. Translated: CASSPTRNTEAFF.

This clone was found a few times. This sequence joins TRBV7-2 and TRBJ2-4; D call uncertain. The CDR3 covers 14 residues. Germline-derived CDR1 and CDR2 are SGHTA and FQGNSA. Trimming shortened V by 3 bases and J by 10 bases, and 16 bases separated the two germline ends. In DNA, the CDR3 is TGTGCCAGCAGCTTGTATCCTGATCCCCGAATTCAGTACTTC. This gives the protein CASSLYPDPRIQYF.

A few counts support this clone. The V and J genes are TRBV29-1 and TRBJ2-1; TRBD2 matches at 8 bases. Trimming took 5 bases from V and 8 from J; bases not matched to a gene: 5. Germline V gene sequence: CDR1 SQVTM, CDR2 ANQGSEA. This CDR3 has 12 residues. The CDR3 nucleotides read TGCAGCGTTCAAAGCGGGAGTCATGAGCAGTTCTTC. Protein product: CSVQSGSHEQFF.

The rearrangement links TRBV5-1 to TRBJ1-4, with a tentative D call TRBD1 (6 bases). This CDR3 region has 15 residues. The ends were cut back, 4 bases at V and 2 bases at J, with 12 bases in the middle. Germline V lookup: CDR1 SGHRS, CDR2 YFSETQ. CDR3 sequence: CASSPAGDTNEKLFF. DNA for the CDR3: TGCGCCAGCAGCCCGGCAGGGGACACTAATGAAAAACTGTTTTTT.

The V call is TRBV4-2, the J call TRBJ2-7; D is undetermined. The CDR3 runs 15 residues. CDR1 LGHNA and CDR2 YNFKEQ come from the germline V gene. Trimming removed 0 bases at V and 4 bases at J, with 13 bases between. The CDR3 sequence is CASSQDPALSYEQYF. The CDR3 DNA reads as TGTGCCAGCAGCCAAGATCCCGCCCTATCATACGAGCAGTACTTC.

The chain is built from TRBV9 and TRBJ2-3; D could derive from TRBD1 or TRBD2 (5 bases each). Germline V lookup: CDR1 SGDLS, CDR2 YYNGEE. Trimming removed 0 bases at V and 4 bases at J, with 15 bases between. CDR3 length equals 16 residues. This CDR3 is CASSVVGRSGPDTQYF. DNA of the CDR3: TGTGCCAGCAGCGTAGTGGGACGATCAGGACCAGATACGCAGTATTTT.

V and J are TRBV21-1 and TRBJ2-7. TRBV21-1 is recorded as a pseudogene. The CDR3 is 14 residues long. The CDR3 here is CASSKDHRSYEQYF. DNA of the CDR3: TGTGCCAGCAGCAAAGACCACCGATCCTACGAGCAGTACTTC.

This sequence joins TRBV14 and TRBJ1-2; no reliable D call. In germline, CDR1 is SGHDN, CDR2 FVKESK. CDR3 length: 16 residues. Between the trimmed V and J ends, which lost 1 base and 4 bases, there was a span of 16 bases. The CDR3 sequence is CASSQGLHGLSYGYTF. CDR3 in DNA: TGTGCCAGCAGCCAAGGTCTGCACGGACTCTCCTATGGCTACACCTTC.

This clone was found a few times. The rearrangement uses TRBV29-1 and TRBJ2-4; no firm D call. V lost 2 bases and J 4 bases, leaving 15 bases between the germline ends. Germline V gene data show CDR1 as SQVTM and CDR2 as ANQGSEA. The CDR3 has 15 amino acids. CDR3 DNA: TGCAGCGTTGAATTGATGGTTTACAGTAAAAACATTCAGTACTTC. Translation: CSVELMVYSKNIQYF.

The V call is TRBV30, the J call TRBJ2-7, with D perhaps matching TRBD1 (5 bases). Germline V gives CDR1 GTSNPN, CDR2 SVGIG (reference sequence). The CDR3 extends over 12 amino acids. Trimming removed 4 bases at V and 2 bases at J, with 9 bases between. The CDR3 region is CAWMAGTYEQYF. CDR3 nucleotide sequence: TGTGCCTGGATGGCAGGGACCTACGAGCAGTACTTC. The whole variable domain, remainder taken from reference TRBV30 and TRBJ2-7, is SQTIHQWPATLVQPVGSPLSLECTVEGTSNPNLYWYRQAAGRGLQLLFYSVGIGQISSEVPQNLSASRPQDRQFILSSKKLLLSDSGFYLCAWMAGTYEQYFGPGTRLTVT.

This rearrangement joins TRBV11-1 to TRBJ2-2, with D uncertain. Trimming shortened V by 1 base and J by 5 bases, and 5 bases separated the two germline ends. The CDR3 loop spans 13 amino acids. Germline CDR1 SGHAT, CDR2 FQDESV (reference sequence). The CDR3 here is CASSLEGTGELFF. The CDR3 nucleotides are TGTGCCAGCAGCTTAGAGGGTACCGGGGAGCTGTTTTTT.

This rearrangement joins TRBV11-2 to TRBJ2-3; TRBD1 matches 7 bases. Germline lookup yields CDR1 SGHAT and CDR2 FQNNGV. Trimming cost V 1 base and J 7 bases; bases outside gene matches: 8. The CDR3 length is 15 residues. CDR3 DNA sequence: TGTGCCAGCAGCTTAGTCCCGGGACAGCCAAATACGCAGTATTTT. Encoded protein: CASSLVPGQPNTQYF.

This clone was seen more than once but under ten times. The chain carries TRBV15 and TRBJ2-7; tentative D call: TRBD2 (6 bases). The CDR3 loop spans 15 amino acids. The germline CDR1 and CDR2 sequences are LNHNV and YYDKDF (reference sequence). Trimming removed 3 bases at V and 0 bases at J, with 12 bases between. The DNA for the CDR3 is TGTGCCACCAGCAGGGGCGGGACGGACTCCTACGAGCAGTACTTC. It codes for CATSRGGTDSYEQYF.